These 29 T cell receptor beta chains came from one sample sequenced in a study of T-cell memory formation after mild COVID-19. TCRdb redid the calling of the 5' RACE reads with MiXCR, one entry per CDR3 protein. The sample lists 250,000 or so distinct CDR3 sequences, approximately 10% occurring once. The sample consisted of PBMCs or a T cell subset sorted from them (not recorded which). These receptors were collected from a man aged 18 to 29 who had mild COVID-19 (a few samples of this study predate the infection). Cell type and time point are not known.

The chain employs TRBV4-3 and TRBJ1-2; no firm D call. CDR1 is LGHNA, CDR2 YSLEER, per germline. Trimming pared 0 bases from V and 3 bases from J, leaving 5 bases between. The CDR3 contains 13 residues. The CDR3: CASSQDQYYGYTF. In nucleotides, the CDR3 is TGCGCCAGCAGCCAAGATCAATACTATGGCTACACCTTC.

The J gene is TRBJ2-1, the V gene TRBV5-1; no firm D call. Trimming shortened V by 6 bases and J by 3 bases, and 10 bases separated the two germline ends. The CDR3 sequence is 13 residues long. Germline values: CDR1 SGHRS, CDR2 YFSETQ. For the CDR3, the DNA is TGCGCCAGCACCGACCCGCGCTACAATGAGCAGTTCTTC. This gives the protein CASTDPRYNEQFF.

This chain links TRBV7-2 with TRBJ1-3; D not certain. V lost 6 bases and J lost 2, with 14 bases in between. The CDR3 is 15 residues long. Germline-derived CDR1 and CDR2 are SGHTA and FQGNSA. CDR3 bases: TGTGCCAGCAGTCTAGAGCAGGATCCTGGAAACACCATATATTTT. This sequence encodes CASSLEQDPGNTIYF.

The rearrangement joins TRBV5-1 to TRBJ2-1, with a possible D match to TRBD2 (6 bases). The CDR3 is 14 amino acids. Trimming stripped 3 bases from V and 4 bases from J, with 11 bases between. CDR1 and CDR2 from the germline V gene are SGHRS and YFSETQ. The CDR3 bases are TGCGCCAGCAGCTCTAGCGCTTTTTACAATGAGCAGTTCTTC. Its translation is CASSSSAFYNEQFF.

There are a few counts of this clonotype. V and J are TRBV5-1 and TRBJ2-5; 9 bases line up with TRBD1. This CDR3 is built from 15 residues. J lost 0 bases, V lost 4 bases, and 4 bases had no gene match. Germline V gene lookup returns CDR1 SGHRS and CDR2 YFSETQ. The CDR3 region has the DNA TGCGCCAGCAGCCAAGGGGACAGGGACCAAGAGACCCAGTACTTC. Protein product: CASSQGDRDQETQYF. Variable domain in full (rest from reference TRBV5-1 and TRBJ2-5): KAGVTQTPRYLIKTRGQQVTLSCSPISGHRSVSWYQQTPGQGLQFLFEYFSETQRNKGNFPGRFSGRQFSNSRSEMNVSTLELGDSALYLCASSQGDRDQETQYFGPGTRLLVL.

V and J are TRBV7-2 and TRBJ2-7; 10 nucleotides agree with TRBD1. Unmatched junction bases numbered 12, after V lost 7 bases and J lost 3 bases. CDR1 is SGHTA, CDR2 FQGNSA, per germline. The CDR3 extends over 16 amino acids. CDR3 residues: CASTLGGGQGIYEQYF. CDR3 DNA: TGTGCCAGCACCCTCGGGGGGGGACAGGGGATCTACGAGCAGTACTTC. The full variable domain, rest sourced from reference TRBV7-2 and TRBJ2-7, is GAGVSQSPSNKVTEKGKDVELRCDPISGHTALYWYRQSLGQGLEFLIYFQGNSAPDKSGLPSDRFSAERTGGSVSTLTIQRTQQEDSAVYLCASTLGGGQGIYEQYFGPGTRLTVT.

This clonotype was observed a handful of times. The chain couples TRBV2 to TRBJ1-5; D is ambiguous. V dropped 1 base and J dropped 2 bases, with 12 bases sitting between them. This CDR3 has 16 residues. Germline V gives CDR1 SNHLY, CDR2 FYNNEI. Here the CDR3 DNA reads TGTGCCAGCAGTGAAGGCGCAGTTATGGGCAATCAGCCCCAGCATTTT. Protein sequence: CASSEGAVMGNQPQHF.

This clonotype was detected only a few times. The chain employs TRBV15 and TRBJ2-3; 10 bases line up with TRBD2. The CDR3 is made up of 15 amino acids. Germline assignment: CDR1 LNHNV and CDR2 YYDKDF (reference sequence). With 2 bases clipped from V and 3 bases from J, the junction kept 2 bases outside the gene matches. The CDR3 bases are TGTGCCACCAGCAGAACTAGCGGGGCTACAGATACGCAGTATTTT. Its protein is CATSRTSGATDTQYF.

This clonotype was seen repeatedly, ten times or more. The V and J genes are TRBV5-1 and TRBJ1-4; perhaps TRBD1 as D (6 bases). Per germline, CDR1 SGHRS and CDR2 YFSETQ. The CDR3 extends over 15 amino acids. Trimming pared 4 bases from V and 0 bases from J, leaving 10 bases between. CDR3 DNA: TGCGCCAGCAGCCGGGGGGCCGCAACTAATGAAAAACTGTTTTTT. It translates to CASSRGAATNEKLFF.

This clonotype came up a few times. This chain connects TRBV7-2 to TRBJ2-3; no firm D call. This CDR3 contains 15 residues. Between the trimmed V and J ends, which lost 6 bases and 6 bases, there was a span of 19 bases. Germline CDR1 SGHTA, CDR2 FQGNSA. CDR3: CASRMGLSAMDTQYF. Written as DNA, the CDR3 is TGTGCCAGCAGGATGGGTCTGTCGGCCATGGATACGCAGTATTTT.

This clonotype was seen a few times. The J gene is TRBJ1-1, the V gene TRBV7-9; no reliable D call. The CDR3 has 12 amino acids. Trimming left V 5 bases short and J 11 bases short, with 15 bases between. Looked up from germline, CDR1 is SEHNR and CDR2 is FQNEAQ (reference sequence). CDR3 sequence: CASSPSGMWAFF. The DNA of the CDR3 is TGTGCCAGCAGCCCCTCGGGGATGTGGGCTTTCTTT. The full variable domain, in which reference TRBV7-9 and TRBJ1-1 provide the parts outside the CDR3, is DTGVSQNPRHKITKRGQNVTFRCDPISEHNRLYWYRQTLGQGPEFLTYFQNEAQLEKSRLLSDRFSAERPKGSFSTLEIQRTEQGDSAMYLCASSPSGMWAFFGQGTRLTVV.

This clonotype came up a few times. This chain links TRBV9 with TRBJ2-7; 11 nucleotides align to TRBD1. The CDR3 has 13 amino acids. The trim removed 4 bases at V and 6 bases at J, leaving 3 bases unmatched. CDR1 is SGDLS and CDR2 is YYNGEE in the germline V gene. The CDR3 nucleotides read TGTGCCAGCAGCCGGGACAGGGGGGGCGAGCAGTACGTC. The encoded protein is CASSRDRGGEQYV.

This clonotype was detected only a few times. V and J are TRBV12-3 or TRBV12-4 and TRBJ1-2, with TRBD1 identical over 7 bases. V was pared by 4 bases and J by 7 bases, with 9 bases of the junction left unmatched. The CDR3 contains 14 residues. CDR3 sequence (DNA): TGTGCCAGCAGTTGGGTCAGGGGGGCGGGTGGCTACACCTTC. This codes for CASSWVRGAGGYTF.

V is TRBV7-2 and J is TRBJ2-1, with D perhaps matching TRBD2 (5 bases). Germline CDR1 and CDR2: SGHTA and FQGNSA. The CDR3 covers 14 residues. V shed 6 bases and J shed 5 bases, with 14 bases lying between them. The CDR3: CASRFRGKNNEQFF. DNA of the CDR3: TGTGCCAGCAGGTTTCGGGGTAAGAACAATGAGCAGTTCTTC.

This clonotype has more than one count but fewer than ten. This chain connects TRBV9 to TRBJ2-5; 10 nucleotides line up with TRBD1. Germline V gives CDR1 SGDLS, CDR2 YYNGEE. The CDR3 loop spans 16 amino acids. After removal of 4 bases from V and 5 bases from J, the junction contained 11 bases not matched to a gene. The CDR3 nucleotides are TGTGCCAGCAGCACCCGGGACAGGGGCCCTCCGGAGACCCAGTACTTC. Amino acid sequence: CASSTRDRGPPETQYF.

CDR3 nucleotides: TGTGCCAGCTGGAAGGGACCGCTACCCTTGGAACTGTTTTTT. This gives the protein CASWKGPLPLELFF. The V call is TRBV28, the J call TRBJ1-4; possible D gene TRBD1, 5 bases. The CDR3 covers 14 residues. Trimming cost V 8 bases and J 12 bases, with 22 bases left between them. CDR1 is MDHEN and CDR2 is SYDVKM in the germline V gene.

CDR3 DNA: TGTGCCAGTAGACACCGGGACAGGGGAGGGGCCCAGTACTTC. The encoded protein is CASRHRDRGGAQYF. V gene TRBV19 combines with J gene TRBJ2-5; 10 nucleotides line up with TRBD1. The trim removed 6 bases at V and 9 bases at J, leaving 10 bases unmatched. Germline CDR1 and CDR2: LNHDA and SQIVND (reference sequence). The CDR3 is 14 residues long.

This clonotype was found a few times. This CDR3 reads CSVAGGDPYEQYF. In DNA, the CDR3 is TGCAGCGTTGCAGGGGGCGATCCCTACGAGCAGTACTTC. The V gene is TRBV29-1, the J gene TRBJ2-7; 8 bases match TRBD1. Germline-derived CDR1 and CDR2 are SQVTM and ANQGSEA. This CDR3 is built from 13 residues. V shed 4 bases, J shed 2 bases, and the junction held 4 bases outside the gene matches.

This chain uses TRBV7-2 with TRBJ1-2; D might be TRBD1 (6 bases). Deletions cut 2 bases from V and 3 bases from J, with 7 bases between. This CDR3 contains 13 residues. Germline lookup yields CDR1 SGHTA and CDR2 FQGNSA. CDR3 amino acids: CASSLHRDYGYTF. The CDR3 DNA reads TGTGCCAGCAGCTTACACAGGGACTATGGCTACACCTTC.

This chain connects TRBV14 to TRBJ2-1; no clear D. CDR1 is SGHDN, CDR2 FVKESK, per germline. Trimming left V 6 bases short and J 1 base short, with 10 bases between. There are 14 residues in the CDR3. This CDR3 is CASRTSQSYNEQFF. The CDR3 nucleotides read TGTGCCAGCAGGACATCTCAGTCCTACAATGAGCAGTTCTTC.

This clonotype has just a few counts. The rearrangement joins TRBV6-2 or TRBV6-3 to TRBJ2-1; D is undetermined. The V end lost 4 bases, the J end lost 10 bases, and 11 bases lay between the germline ends. The CDR3 spans 12 residues. Germline V gives CDR1 MNHEY, CDR2 SVGEGT. CDR3 loop: CASSWVVGEQFF. The CDR3 DNA reads as TGTGCCAGCAGTTGGGTAGTCGGGGAGCAGTTCTTC.

This clonotype has a handful of counts. CDR3 nucleotide sequence: TGTGCCAGCAGCCCGCCCGGACAGGGGGCCAGTGGAATGAACACTGAAGCTTTCTTT. Translation: CASSPPGQGASGMNTEAFF. The chain has TRBV7-9 and TRBJ1-1; 11 bases agree with TRBD1. The CDR3 length is 19 residues. CDR1 and CDR2 from the germline V gene are SEHNR and FQNEAQ (reference sequence). The ends lost 5 bases at V and 0 bases at J; junction bases unmatched: 14.

The chain's CDR3 is CASSLGQAGTEAFF. CDR3 nucleotide sequence: TGTGCCAGCAGCCTCGGACAGGCTGGTACTGAAGCTTTCTTT. The gene calls are TRBV6-5 and TRBJ1-1, with 7 bases identical to TRBD1. With 6 bases clipped from V and 5 bases from J, the junction kept 9 bases outside the gene matches. Germline loops: CDR1 MNHEY, CDR2 SVGAGI. The CDR3 loop spans 14 amino acids.

This clonotype was seen only a few times. The rearrangement links TRBV6-5 to TRBJ1-1; D remains unclear. Germline V gives CDR1 MNHEY, CDR2 SVGAGI. The CDR3 sequence is 13 residues long. V dropped 2 bases and J dropped 8 bases, with 12 bases sitting between them. CDR3: CASSYDGYPEAFF. Here the CDR3 DNA reads TGTGCCAGCAGTTACGATGGTTACCCAGAAGCTTTCTTT.

This clonotype turned up a few times. Relative to the germline gene, one junction end is altered; a read error may explain this. The genes are TRBV7-2 and TRBJ1-1; 7 nucleotides align to TRBD1. Germline V gives CDR1 SGHTA, CDR2 FQGNSA. This CDR3 spans 14 amino acids. In nucleotides, the CDR3 is TGTGCCAGCAGCTTATTTGCGTCGGACAGGCAATCATTTTTT. Residues: CASSLFASDRQSFF.

The V call is TRBV12-3 or TRBV12-4, the J call TRBJ1-2; TRBD1 aligns across 7 bases. This CDR3 has 15 amino acids. Unmatched junction bases numbered 7, after V lost 6 bases and J lost 0 bases. CDR3 residues: CASRMSGTANYGYTF. CDR3 DNA: TGTGCCAGCAGAATGTCCGGGACAGCTAACTATGGCTACACCTTC.

The gene calls are TRBV5-1 and TRBJ1-2; D might be TRBD1 (5 bases). Germline V gene data show CDR1 as SGHRS and CDR2 as YFSETQ. CDR3 length: 15 amino acids. Deletions cut 0 bases from V and 8 bases from J, with 17 bases between. The CDR3 protein is CASSLAAGESSGYTF. The CDR3 nucleotides read TGCGCCAGCAGCTTGGCCGCGGGGGAGAGCTCAGGCTACACCTTC.

This chain connects TRBV6-6 to TRBJ2-3, with 12 bases that match TRBD2. The CDR3 covers 15 residues. Germline CDR1 MNHNY, CDR2 SVGAGI (reference sequence). V was clipped by 4 bases and J by 5 bases; unmatched bases: 4. CDR3 sequence (DNA): TGTGCCAGCAGTTGGGGACTAGCGGGTGGAGATACGCAGTATTTT. It yields the protein CASSWGLAGGDTQYF.

This clonotype has only a few counts. The chain has TRBV21-1 and TRBJ1-6; the table's D call, TRBD1, was not checked against the DNA. TRBV21-1 corresponds to a pseudogene. This CDR3 is 15 amino acids long. CDR3: CASSNKGAGREPLHF. The DNA of the CDR3 is TGTGCCAGCAGCAATAAGGGGGCGGGCAGGGAGCCCCTCCACTTT.